This TCR beta chain was sequenced in a study of T cells in Graves' hyperthyroidism and ophthalmopathy. From RNA transcripts, TCR beta CDR3 regions were amplified. HTBI primers drove first-round RT-PCR of the TCR CDR3. MiXCR, run by TCRdb on the multiplex PCR reads, gives a single entry per CDR3 protein. The table includes 600,000 to 700,000 distinct CDR3 sequences, roughly 45% detected once. Germline CDR1 and CDR2: SGHVS and FQNEAQ. The CDR3 contains 16 residues. Trimming took off 4 bases at V and 0 bases at J, with 10 bases between the two ends. A word on this clonotype: A much larger clone differs by one base, so this may be a read error. Because the CDR3 is missing its conserved closing phenylalanine or tryptophan, this is likely a read error.

The sample was peripheral blood or thyroid tissue (not recorded which). The V and J genes are TRBV7-8 and TRBJ2-6; no definite D call. This receptor was taken from an adult man with Graves' disease, either hyperthyroidism or ophthalmopathy (not recorded which). Written as DNA, the CDR3 is TGTGCCAGCAGCTCACCGGACGTCTCTGGGGCCAACGTCCTGACTTCC. Residues: CASSSPDVSGANVLTS.